The next 17 T cell receptor beta chains were all read from a single sample in a study of somatic mutations in cytotoxic T cells in rheumatoid arthritis. Method: immunoSEQ multiplex PCR; TCRdb's copy keeps in-frame clones and lacks some. Here the sample spans about 8,200 clones, approximately 70% being singletons. The sample taken for sequencing was CD8+ T cells sorted from blood. The receptors come from an adult with rheumatoid arthritis.

V gene TRBV20-1 combines with J gene TRBJ2-7; D gene uncertain. The V and J ends lost 5 bases and 3 bases respectively, with 5 bases between them. The CDR3 is 10 amino acids. Germline-derived CDR1 and CDR2 are DFQATT and SNEGSKA (reference sequence). The CDR3, as DNA: TGCAGTGCTTTGGGCTACGAGCAGTACTTC. Translating gives CSALGYEQYF.

The chain carries TRBV14 and TRBJ1-6; D is unresolved. Germline V gives CDR1 SGHDN, CDR2 FVKESK. The V and J ends lost 0 bases and 3 bases respectively, with 15 bases between them. This CDR3 spans 18 amino acids. CDR3 protein: CASSQEVGGGNYNSPLHF. DNA of the CDR3: TGTGCCAGCAGCCAAGAAGTGGGCGGAGGGAACTATAATTCACCCCTCCACTTT.

The V gene is TRBV15, the J gene TRBJ2-5; possible D gene TRBD2, 5 bases. V dropped 3 bases and J dropped 3 bases, with 14 bases sitting between them. This CDR3 region has 15 residues. Germline V gene lookup returns CDR1 LNHNV and CDR2 YYDKDF (reference sequence). CDR3 amino acids: CATSSAGIGEETQYF. CDR3 in DNA: TGTGCCACCAGCAGTGCCGGGATCGGAGAAGAGACCCAGTACTTC.

The V call is TRBV6-4, the J call TRBJ2-1; D is uncertain. CDR1 and CDR2 (germline): MRHNA, SNTAGT. V lost 2 bases to trimming and J lost 7 bases, with 15 bases between them. This CDR3 comprises 15 residues. The CDR3 protein is CASSDRKEAPNEQFF. CDR3 sequence (DNA): TGTGCCAGCAGTGACCGGAAGGAAGCTCCTAATGAGCAGTTCTTC.

This rearrangement joins TRBV19 to TRBJ2-3; no clear D. This CDR3 region has 16 residues. CDR1 is LNHDA, CDR2 SQIVND, per germline (reference sequence). Trimming removed 5 bases at V and 0 bases at J, with 15 bases between. The CDR3 spells CASSGSHLPSTDTQYF. CDR3 bases: TGTGCCAGTAGTGGGTCCCACCTTCCTAGCACAGATACGCAGTATTTT.

J is TRBJ2-3 and V is TRBV15, with TRBD2 matching 9 bases. Trimming at V came to 0 bases and at J to 2 bases, leaving 3 bases not matched to a gene. The germline V gene has CDR1 LNHNV and CDR2 YYDKDF (reference sequence). The CDR3 sequence is 16 residues long. CDR3 nucleotides: TGTGCCACCAGCAGAGAACCTAGCGGGGTCACAGATACGCAGTATTTT. Translating gives CATSREPSGVTDTQYF.

This clone has just a few counts. This chain connects TRBV28 to TRBJ1-3; a weak D match, TRBD1 (5 bases). CDR3 length: 16 amino acids. Trimming removed 4 bases from V and 4 bases from J, with 17 bases in between. The germline V gene encodes CDR1 MDHEN and CDR2 SYDVKM. The CDR3 region has the DNA TGTGCCAGCAGTTCCCCCTTCGGGGGGATGGGAAACACCATATATTTT. Translation: CASSSPFGGMGNTIYF. Full variable domain (outside the CDR3, taken from reference TRBV28 and TRBJ1-3): DVKVTQSSRYLVKRTGEKVFLECVQDMDHENMFWYRQDPGLGLRLIYFSYDVKMKEKGDIPEGYSVSREKKERFSLILESASTNQTSMYLCASSSPFGGMGNTIYFGEGSWLTVV.

V usage is TRBV28 and J usage is TRBJ1-6, with D possibly being TRBD1 (5 bases). The CDR3 runs to 12 residues. Germline CDR1 is MDHEN and CDR2 is SYDVKM. Between the trimmed V and J ends, which lost 6 bases and 9 bases, there was a span of 9 bases. DNA of the CDR3: TGTGCCAGCAGGTCAGGGTTTTCACCCCTCCACTTT. Protein product: CASRSGFSPLHF.

The V call is TRBV7-2, the J call TRBJ2-3; 10 nucleotides match TRBD2. In germline, CDR1 is SGHTA, CDR2 FQGNSA. The junction had 5 bases not matched to a gene; V was cut back by 5 bases and J by 6 bases. This CDR3 is 14 amino acids long. The CDR3: CASSATSGEDTQYF. The DNA of the CDR3 is TGTGCCAGCAGCGCCACTAGCGGGGAGGATACGCAGTATTTT.

The rearrangement uses TRBV19 and TRBJ2-3; TRBD2 might be the D (6 bases). The CDR3 loop spans 14 amino acids. V gave up 4 bases and J gave up 5 bases, with 13 bases separating them. Germline assignment: CDR1 LNHDA and CDR2 SQIVND (reference sequence). Here the CDR3 DNA reads TGTGCCAGTAGTAGACTAGGGGAGGTAGATACGCAGTATTTT. As protein: CASSRLGEVDTQYF.

This chain uses TRBV7-9 with TRBJ2-2; a possible D gene is TRBD1 (5 bases). The CDR3 extends over 13 amino acids. CDR1 and CDR2 from the germline V gene are SEHNR and FQNEAQ (reference sequence). V was shortened by 5 bases and J by 7 bases, with 11 bases between the two germline ends. The CDR3 DNA follows: TGTGCCAGCAGCCCAGGGAAGGTCGGGGAGCTGTTTTTT. This gives the protein CASSPGKVGELFF.

V is TRBV7-9 and J is TRBJ2-2, with 11 positions matching TRBD2. The CDR3 runs 16 residues. V shed 6 bases, J shed 5 bases, and the junction held 8 bases outside the gene matches. Germline CDR1 and CDR2: SEHNR and FQNEAQ (reference sequence). The chain's CDR3 is CASRHPTSGVTGELFF. CDR3 DNA sequence: TGTGCCAGCAGGCACCCGACTAGCGGGGTTACCGGGGAGCTGTTTTTT.

The V gene is TRBV19, the J gene TRBJ2-2; D is unclear. Germline V gives CDR1 LNHDA, CDR2 SQIVND (reference sequence). The CDR3 loop spans 11 amino acids. The germline V and J ends were trimmed by 5 bases and 4 bases, with 2 bases remaining between them. CDR3 coding DNA: TGTGCCAGTAGTCGCACCGGGGAGCTGTTTTTT. Translation gives CASSRTGELFF. Using reference TRBV19 and TRBJ2-2 for the parts outside the CDR3, the full variable domain is DGGITQSPKYLFRKEGQNVTLSCEQNLNHDAMYWYRQDPGQGLRLIYYSQIVNDFQKGDIAEGYSVSREKKESFPLTVTSAQKNPTAFYLCASSRTGELFFGEGSRLTVL.

This chain joins TRBV15 and TRBJ2-7; 7 bases line up with TRBD1. This CDR3 is 14 amino acids long. V was pared by 1 base and J by 6 bases, with 6 bases of the junction left unmatched. CDR1 and CDR2 from the germline V gene are LNHNV and YYDKDF (reference sequence). DNA for the CDR3: TGTGCCACCAGCAGAGGGGCAGGGGGTGGCGAGCAGTACTTC. Translation: CATSRGAGGGEQYF.

This clone is classed as medium-sized. The rearrangement joins TRBV6-4 to TRBJ2-3, with TRBD2 identical over 9 bases. Germline V gives CDR1 MRHNA, CDR2 SNTAGT. The CDR3 is made up of 16 amino acids. V lost 4 bases and J lost 0; bases outside the gene matches: 5. The CDR3 here is CASSAFSGGSTDTQYF. Written as DNA, the CDR3 is TGTGCCAGCAGTGCCTTCAGCGGGGGGAGCACAGATACGCAGTATTTT.

V usage is TRBV4-1 and J usage is TRBJ1-1, with 7 bases lining up with TRBD1. The CDR3 has 16 residues. Germline CDR1 and CDR2: MGHRA and YSYEKL. J lost 8 bases, V lost 4 bases, and 16 bases had no gene match. CDR3 DNA sequence: TGCGCCAGCAGCCCCGGAGGGGGCGCGGGGCGAGAAGAAGCTTTCTTT. Protein product: CASSPGGGAGREEAFF.

This clone has only a few counts. The chain recombines TRBV27 with TRBJ1-1; D is perhaps TRBD1 (5 bases). CDR3 length equals 14 residues. From germline, CDR1 is MNHEY and CDR2 SMNVEV (reference sequence). The V and J ends lost 3 bases and 10 bases respectively, with 18 bases between them. CDR3 region: CASSLSGTTDRAFF. CDR3 nucleotide sequence: TGTGCCAGCAGTTTGTCCGGGACCACCGACAGAGCTTTCTTT.